The entry below describes one T cell receptor beta chain. Its antigen is unknown. Base-call qualities are not available, and no considerably larger clone is one nucleotide away. The record originates from a study of T cell responses to AZD1222 COVID-19 vaccine listed by TCRdb under 2021. As for the study more broadly: A total of approximately 240 trial participants underwent TCR sequencing, of whom some 210 received two doses of AZD1222 and roughly 25 received two doses of the MenACWY control vaccine. Trial participants were enrolled into age subgroups of 18-55, 56-69 and 70-plus years, which contained approximately 150, 28 and 58 TCR-sequenced participants, respectively. Study-level results and caveats: In the small 56-69-year group, the increase in depth fell short of significance, most likely because of low power. Because no samples from the day 14 peak response were available, repertoires could be characterized only after the peak T cell response. The vaccine-associated CD4 TCRs covered the entire spike protein, and the dominant responses fell in regions 160-218 and 743-854. Most participants were white British and females outnumbered males, and the authors suggested that clonal diversity may have been underestimated. After two AZD1222 doses, both the breadth and the depth of spike-specific TCRs were significantly higher than at day 0 and than in MenACWY recipients. Reportedly, almost half of the unique spike-specific TCRs recognized epitopes lying outside the regions that are mutated in the B.1.351 and B.1.1.7 variants. Conclusions about previously exposed vaccinees are limited, since just five to seven AZD1222 recipients were seropositive for SARS-CoV-2 at baseline.

What the time point label conveys for this sample: about 28 days (+/-7) after the second vaccine dose. AZD1222 recipients given second doses at about 4 weeks or at about 12 weeks were pooled, since spike-specific TCR depth and breadth were not found to differ between the two schedules. Vaccinee samples were obtained from the UK trials COV001 and COV002, which included a single-blind randomized controlled phase 2/3 trial of AZD1222 (ChAdOx1 nCoV-19) in healthy adults. For TCRbeta chain sequencing, PBMC samples from trial participants were taken at day 0 and at day 28 after the second dose. The CDR3 regions of human TCRbeta chains were analyzed by immunosequencing. From the authors' description of their analysis: TCRs in the repertoires were compared against a reference library of SARS-CoV-2-specific TCRs that had been generated with the MIRA antigen-specificity platform. Breadth meant the fraction of unique TCRs that were SARS-CoV-2-associated, whereas depth meant the fraction of total T cells that were SARS-CoV-2-associated. Using the MIRA data, each spike-specific TCR was mapped to the spike region that the TCR reacts to and placed in a CD4 or CD8 class. Log10-transformed breadth and depth values were compared by one-way ANOVA with Sidak's multiple comparisons tests. The table was pulled from immuneACCESS by TCRdb, which kept in-frame rearrangements only. Such tables lose some clones; where checked, under half of the loss comes from unresolved V genes, and the rest has no known cause. From that table come the V and J calls and clone size; the DNA was used to work out D and trimming. This sample comprises 150,000 to 200,000 clones, around 90% of them detected only once. 1.9% of the sample belongs to the ten largest clones.

CDR1 MNHNY and CDR2 SVGAGI are derived from the germline V gene (reference sequence). V loses 4 bases, J loses 3 bases, and the germline ends lie 9 bases apart. The CDR3 runs 14 residues from the cysteine to the phenylalanine. Only the CDR3 region is kept as DNA, spanning 42 bases read in frame from base 1. The source of this sequence is an adult who received the AZD1222 COVID-19 vaccine. The sample in question was peripheral blood, obtained 28 days after the second AZD1222 dose. In this chain, TRBV6-6 is recombined with TRBJ1-4; the D gene cannot be named for sure. The DNA is as follows: TGTGCCAGCAGTTTTGGGGAGGCTAATGAAAAACTGTTTTTT. Its translation is CASSFGEANEKLFF.